The rows below give T cell receptor beta chains drawn from one sample of a study of T cells in Graves' hyperthyroidism and ophthalmopathy. From the multiplex PCR reads, TCRdb called clonotypes with MiXCR, one entry per CDR3 protein. The repertoire holds a few hundred thousand distinct CDR3 sequences, with approximately 14% as singletons. Sequencing input: blood. Receptors were obtained from a woman younger than 45 with Graves' hyperthyroidism. The CDR3 runs from the conserved cysteine through the conserved F or W. Fields, in order: V gene, J gene, CDR3 protein.

TRBV20-1	TRBJ2-3	CSARGEAGWGGTDTQYF
TRBV11-2	TRBJ1-5	CASSLARGSNQPQHF
TRBV5-1	TRBJ2-1	CASTGTGSGTTTYNEQFF
TRBV7-9	TRBJ2-2	CASRLGLANANTGELFF
TRBV6-1	TRBJ2-5	CASRDQRETTNRVAETQYF
TRBV7-3	TRBJ2-1	CASSLTAGAPANEQFF
TRBV28	TRBJ1-4	CASSKGQGRNNEKLFF
TRBV12-3/TRBV12-4	TRBJ2-1	CASSPGQPSYNEQFF
TRBV12-3/TRBV12-4	TRBJ1-5	CASNRFGQPQHF
TRBV3-1	TRBJ2-5	CASSQKETQYF
TRBV20-1	TRBJ2-7	CSASWAGVVNEQYF
TRBV7-3	TRBJ2-1	CASSLPRRLAYQSSYNEQFF
TRBV13	TRBJ2-7	CASSSGTPVSAEQYF
TRBV24-1	TRBJ2-3	CATSVAGGGDTQYF
TRBV7-9	TRBJ1-3	CASSFLDRDSGNTIYF
TRBV7-9	TRBJ2-3	CASSLGELAGITDTQYF
TRBV16	TRBJ1-2	CASSQSATGARYGYTF
TRBV5-1	TRBJ1-2	CASSPTVRDGYTF
TRBV18	TRBJ2-3	CASSLKDTQYF
TRBV10-3	TRBJ2-5	CAISEGRGGETQYF
TRBV4-1	TRBJ2-7	CASSQVGRGHYEQYF
TRBV6-2/TRBV6-3	TRBJ2-7	CASSYRGLAGTYEQYF
TRBV27	TRBJ1-1	CASSINPTGDTEAFF
TRBV4-2	TRBJ1-6	CASSLDVGGSSSYNSPLHF
TRBV3-1	TRBJ2-1	CASSQETLPPYNEQFF
TRBV7-2	TRBJ2-5	CASSPHGASARTRYF
TRBV13	TRBJ1-3	CASSLDARPLSSGNTIYF
TRBV11-2	TRBJ2-3	CASNPNRGDTQYF
TRBV7-9	TRBJ2-7	CASSIDGSPYEQYF
TRBV5-1	TRBJ2-7	CASSPTADSSYEQYF
TRBV5-1	TRBJ2-2	CASSLEPMNTGELFF
TRBV9	TRBJ1-2	CASSDDLGAELYGYTF
TRBV20-1	TRBJ1-4	CSARALNEKLFF
TRBV5-6	TRBJ1-2	CASSWKGTELNYGYTF
TRBV30	TRBJ2-7	CARGDRGREQYF
TRBV10-3	TRBJ1-2	CAISPPTGSTNYGYTF
TRBV4-2	TRBJ2-7	CASSQDGGRISEQYF
TRBV7-9	TRBJ2-2	CASSFHLAGGPFGLFF
TRBV13	TRBJ2-1	CASSSNLALSYNEQFF
TRBV5-6	TRBJ1-4	CASSLAGDEKLFF
TRBV12-3/TRBV12-4	TRBJ2-7	CASSLEGALEQYF
TRBV5-4	TRBJ2-7	CASSLGLAATLSSYEQYF
TRBV10-3	TRBJ1-1	CAISEWLRDTEAFF
TRBV7-9	TRBJ2-5	CASSLALDFDF
TRBV20-1	TRBJ1-5	CSAARDRGSYSNQPQHF
TRBV20-1	TRBJ1-1	CSANPTGLLNTEAFF
TRBV6-4	TRBJ2-3	CASSQLSGGATDTQYF
TRBV7-6	TRBJ2-5	CASSLRWWEGTQETQYF
TRBV5-1	TRBJ1-1	CASSSSDSTKEAFF